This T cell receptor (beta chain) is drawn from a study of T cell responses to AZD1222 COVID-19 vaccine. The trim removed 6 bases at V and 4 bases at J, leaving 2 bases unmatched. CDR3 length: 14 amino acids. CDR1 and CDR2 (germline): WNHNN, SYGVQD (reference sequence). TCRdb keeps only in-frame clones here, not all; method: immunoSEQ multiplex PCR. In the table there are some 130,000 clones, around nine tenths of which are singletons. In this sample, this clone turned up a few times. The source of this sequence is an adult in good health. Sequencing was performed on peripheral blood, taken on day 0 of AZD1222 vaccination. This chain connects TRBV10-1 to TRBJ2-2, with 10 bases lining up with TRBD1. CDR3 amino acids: CASSGTGATGELFF. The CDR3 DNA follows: TGCGCCAGCAGCGGGACAGGGGCCACCGGGGAGCTGTTTTTT.